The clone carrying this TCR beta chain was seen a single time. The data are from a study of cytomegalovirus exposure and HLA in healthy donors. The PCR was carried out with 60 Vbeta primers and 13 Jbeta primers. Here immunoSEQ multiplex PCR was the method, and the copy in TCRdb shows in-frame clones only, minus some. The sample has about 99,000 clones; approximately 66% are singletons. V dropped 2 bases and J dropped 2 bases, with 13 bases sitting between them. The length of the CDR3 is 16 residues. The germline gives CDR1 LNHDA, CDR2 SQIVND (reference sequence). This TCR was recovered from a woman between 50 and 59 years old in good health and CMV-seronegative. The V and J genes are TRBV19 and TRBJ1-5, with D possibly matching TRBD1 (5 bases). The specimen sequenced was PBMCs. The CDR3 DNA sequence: TGTGCCAGTAGTATATTGGGGGGATACCGCAATCAGCCCCAGCATTTT. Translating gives CASSILGGYRNQPQHF.